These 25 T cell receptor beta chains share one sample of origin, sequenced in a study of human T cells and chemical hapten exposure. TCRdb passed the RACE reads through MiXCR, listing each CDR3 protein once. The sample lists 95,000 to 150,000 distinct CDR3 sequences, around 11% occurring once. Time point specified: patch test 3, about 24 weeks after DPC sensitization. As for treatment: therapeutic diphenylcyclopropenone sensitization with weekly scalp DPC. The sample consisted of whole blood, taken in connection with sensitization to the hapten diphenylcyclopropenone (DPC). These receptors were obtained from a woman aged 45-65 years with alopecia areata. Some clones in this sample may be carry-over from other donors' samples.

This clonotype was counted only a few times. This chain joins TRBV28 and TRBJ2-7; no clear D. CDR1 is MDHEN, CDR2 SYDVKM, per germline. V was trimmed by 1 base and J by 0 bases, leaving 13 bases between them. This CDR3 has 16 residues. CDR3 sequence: CASSLSDLISSYEQYF. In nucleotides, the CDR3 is TGTGCCAGCAGTTTATCCGATCTCATCAGCTCCTACGAGCAGTACTTC.

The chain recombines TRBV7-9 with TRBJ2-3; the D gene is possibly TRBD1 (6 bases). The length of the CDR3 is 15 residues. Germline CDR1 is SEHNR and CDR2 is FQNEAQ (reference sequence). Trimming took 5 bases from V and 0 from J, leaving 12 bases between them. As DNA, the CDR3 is TGTGCCAGCAGCAATGACAGGAAAAGCACAGATACGCAGTATTTT. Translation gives CASSNDRKSTDTQYF.

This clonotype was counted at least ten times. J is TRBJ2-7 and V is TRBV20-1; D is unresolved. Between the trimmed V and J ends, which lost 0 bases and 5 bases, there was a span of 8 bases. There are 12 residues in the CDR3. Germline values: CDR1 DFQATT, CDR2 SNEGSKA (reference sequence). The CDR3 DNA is TGCAGTGCTAGAGATATTGACGACGAGCAGTACTTC. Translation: CSARDIDDEQYF.

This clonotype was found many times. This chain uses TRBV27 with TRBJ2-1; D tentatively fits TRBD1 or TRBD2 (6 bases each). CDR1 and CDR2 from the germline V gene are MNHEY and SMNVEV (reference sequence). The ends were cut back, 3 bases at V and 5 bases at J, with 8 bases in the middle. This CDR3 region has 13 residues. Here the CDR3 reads CASSLGGHNEQFF. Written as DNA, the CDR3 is TGTGCCAGCAGTTTGGGGGGCCACAATGAGCAGTTCTTC.

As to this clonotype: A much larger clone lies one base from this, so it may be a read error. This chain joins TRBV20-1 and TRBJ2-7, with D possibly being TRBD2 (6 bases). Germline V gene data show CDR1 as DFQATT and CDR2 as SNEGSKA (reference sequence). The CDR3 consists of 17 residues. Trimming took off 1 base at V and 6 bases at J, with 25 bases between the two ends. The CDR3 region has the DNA TGCAGTGCTAGAGGGGCGGGGTCAGCCTACGTCTCCGCCGAGCAGTACTTC. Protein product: CSARGAGSAYVSAEQYF.

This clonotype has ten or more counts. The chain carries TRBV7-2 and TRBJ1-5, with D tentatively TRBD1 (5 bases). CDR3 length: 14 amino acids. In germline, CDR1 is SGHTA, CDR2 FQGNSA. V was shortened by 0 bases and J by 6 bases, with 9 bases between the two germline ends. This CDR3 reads CASSLAGGSQPQHF. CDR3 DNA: TGTGCCAGCAGCTTAGCTGGGGGAAGTCAGCCCCAGCATTTT. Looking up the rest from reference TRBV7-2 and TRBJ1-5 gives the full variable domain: GAGVSQSPSNKVTEKGKDVELRCDPISGHTALYWYRQSLGQGLEFLIYFQGNSAPDKSGLPSDRFSAERTGGSVSTLTIQRTQQEDSAVYLCASSLAGGSQPQHFGDGTRLSIL.

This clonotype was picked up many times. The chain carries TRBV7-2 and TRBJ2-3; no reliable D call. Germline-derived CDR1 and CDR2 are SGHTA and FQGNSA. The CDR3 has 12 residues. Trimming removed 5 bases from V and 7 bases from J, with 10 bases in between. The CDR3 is CASSSLAHTQYF. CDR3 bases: TGTGCCAGCAGCAGTTTAGCTCATACGCAGTATTTT.

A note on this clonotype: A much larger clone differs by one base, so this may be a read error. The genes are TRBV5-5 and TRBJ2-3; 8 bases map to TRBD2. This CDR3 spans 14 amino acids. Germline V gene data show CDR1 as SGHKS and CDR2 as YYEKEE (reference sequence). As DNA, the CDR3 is TGTGACAGCAGCCGGACTAGCTTCCCAGATACGCAGTATTTT. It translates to CDSSRTSFPDTQYF.

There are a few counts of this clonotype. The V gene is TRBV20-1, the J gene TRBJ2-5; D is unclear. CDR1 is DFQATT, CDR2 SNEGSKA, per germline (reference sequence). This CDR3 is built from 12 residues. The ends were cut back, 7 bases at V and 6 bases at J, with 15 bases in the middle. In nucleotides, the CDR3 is TGCAGTGGTTCTGGGATGGGAAAGACCCAGTACTTC. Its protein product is CSGSGMGKTQYF.

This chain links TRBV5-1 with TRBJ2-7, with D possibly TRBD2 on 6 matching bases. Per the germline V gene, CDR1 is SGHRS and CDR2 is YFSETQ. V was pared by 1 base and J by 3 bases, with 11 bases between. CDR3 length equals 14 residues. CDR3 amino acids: CASSLREPVYEQYF. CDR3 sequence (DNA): TGCGCCAGCAGCTTGCGGGAGCCGGTCTACGAGCAGTACTTC.

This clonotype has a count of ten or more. The CDR3 loop reads CASSPGGTRETQYF. CDR3 DNA: TGTGCCAGCTCACCCGGGGGTACCCGAGAGACCCAGTACTTC. The chain joins TRBV18 to TRBJ2-5; tentative D call: TRBD2 (6 bases). Trimming took off 3 bases at V and 4 bases at J, with 12 bases between the two ends. The CDR3 has 14 amino acids. The germline gives CDR1 KGHSH, CDR2 LQKENI.

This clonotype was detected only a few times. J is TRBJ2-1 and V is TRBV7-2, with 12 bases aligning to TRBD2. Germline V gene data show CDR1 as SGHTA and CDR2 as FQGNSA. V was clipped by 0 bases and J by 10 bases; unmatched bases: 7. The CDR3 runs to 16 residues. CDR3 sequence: CASSLAPLAGGHEQFF. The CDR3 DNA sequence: TGTGCCAGCAGCTTAGCTCCGCTAGCGGGGGGGCACGAGCAGTTCTTC.

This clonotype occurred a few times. The CDR3 protein is CASSPGGLANTEAFF. The CDR3 region has the DNA TGTGCCAGCAGTCCAGGGGGTCTTGCGAACACTGAAGCTTTCTTT. The chain combines TRBV6-2 or TRBV6-3 with TRBJ1-1, with 7 bases lining up with TRBD1. Trimming cost V 5 bases and J 1 base; bases outside gene matches: 7. CDR1 and CDR2 (germline): MNHEY, SVGEGT. This CDR3 has 15 amino acids.

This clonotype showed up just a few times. CDR3 sequence reads: CATKAGAGEQYF. CDR3 coding DNA: TGTGCCACCAAGGCGGGGGCGGGGGAGCAGTACTTC. The rearrangement joins TRBV12-3 or TRBV12-4 to TRBJ2-7, with D perhaps matching TRBD2 (7 bases). V was pared by 10 bases and J by 7 bases, with 17 bases between. The CDR3 sequence is 12 residues long.

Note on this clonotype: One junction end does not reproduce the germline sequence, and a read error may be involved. The CDR3 nucleotides are TGTGCCAGCAGCGATTGGGACCTAGGCAATGAGCATTTCTTC. Translation: CASSDWDLGNEHFF. The chain is built from TRBV9 and TRBJ2-1; D is tentatively TRBD1 or TRBD2 (5 bases each). This CDR3 contains 14 residues. Germline V gene data show CDR1 as SGDLS and CDR2 as YYNGEE.

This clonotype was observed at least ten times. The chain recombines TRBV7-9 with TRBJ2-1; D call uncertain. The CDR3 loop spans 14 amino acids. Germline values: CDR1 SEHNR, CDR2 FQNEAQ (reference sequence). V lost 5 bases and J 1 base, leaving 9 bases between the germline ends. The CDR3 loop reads CASSTPGSYNEQFF. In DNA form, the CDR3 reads TGTGCCAGCAGCACTCCGGGTTCCTACAATGAGCAGTTCTTC.

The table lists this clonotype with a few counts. The CDR3 DNA sequence: TGTGCCAGCAGATCTAGCTACGGATCCTACGAGCAGTACTTC. It is translated as CASRSSYGSYEQYF. The chain links TRBV6-5 to TRBJ2-7; tentative D call: TRBD2 (5 bases). Germline V gene lookup returns CDR1 MNHEY and CDR2 SVGAGI. V gave up 6 bases and J gave up 1 base, with 13 bases separating them. This CDR3 has 14 residues.

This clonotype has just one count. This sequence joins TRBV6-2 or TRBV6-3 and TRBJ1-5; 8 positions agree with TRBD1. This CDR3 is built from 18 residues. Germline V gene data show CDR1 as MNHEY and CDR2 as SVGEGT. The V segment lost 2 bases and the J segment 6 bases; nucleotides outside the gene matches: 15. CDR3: CASSYPHGTGGYGQPQHF. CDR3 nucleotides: TGTGCCAGCAGTTACCCCCACGGTACAGGGGGATACGGTCAGCCCCAGCATTTT.

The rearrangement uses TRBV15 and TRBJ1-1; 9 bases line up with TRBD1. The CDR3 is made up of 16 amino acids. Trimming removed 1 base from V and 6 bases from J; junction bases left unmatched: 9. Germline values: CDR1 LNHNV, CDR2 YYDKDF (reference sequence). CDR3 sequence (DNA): TGTGCCACCAGCAGAGTTTCCTGGGACAGGGCGCCTGAAGCTTTCTTT. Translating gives CATSRVSWDRAPEAFF.

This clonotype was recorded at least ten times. CDR3 protein: CSVTGTASGNEQFF. CDR3 DNA: TGCAGCGTCACCGGGACAGCGTCTGGCAATGAGCAGTTCTTC. V is TRBV29-1 and J is TRBJ2-1; 7 bases align to TRBD1. Germline V gives CDR1 SQVTM, CDR2 ANQGSEA. The CDR3 spans 14 residues. J gave up 6 bases and V 6 bases, and 11 bases lay outside the gene matches.

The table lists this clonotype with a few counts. The CDR3 DNA reads as TGTGCCAGCAGCCCCCCGGGACTAGCGGGGGATGAGCAGTTCTTC. Encoded protein: CASSPPGLAGDEQFF. The V call is TRBV7-8, the J call TRBJ2-1, with 14 bases fitting TRBD2. Trimming cost V 5 bases and J 8 bases; bases outside gene matches: 5. Germline CDR1 and CDR2: SGHVS and FQNEAQ. CDR3 length: 15 amino acids. The full variable domain, its missing parts supplied by reference TRBV7-8 and TRBJ2-1, is GAGVSQSPRYKVAKRGQDVALRCDPISGHVSLFWYQQALGQGPEFLTYFQNEAQLDKSGLPSDRFFAERPEGSVSTLKIQRTQQEDSAVYLCASSPPGLAGDEQFFGPGTRLTVL.

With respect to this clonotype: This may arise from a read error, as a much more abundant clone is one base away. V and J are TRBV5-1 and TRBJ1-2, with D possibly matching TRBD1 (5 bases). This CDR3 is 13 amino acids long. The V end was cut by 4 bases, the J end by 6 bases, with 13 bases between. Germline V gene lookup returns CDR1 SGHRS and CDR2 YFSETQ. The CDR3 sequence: CASSLPAGHGYTF. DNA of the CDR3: TGCGCCAGCAGCCTGCCTGCAGGGCATGGCTACACCTTC.

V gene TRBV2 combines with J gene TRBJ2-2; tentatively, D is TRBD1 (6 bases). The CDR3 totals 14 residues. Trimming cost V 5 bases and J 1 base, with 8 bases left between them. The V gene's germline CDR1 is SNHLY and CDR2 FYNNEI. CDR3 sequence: CASSWTENTGELFF. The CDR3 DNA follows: TGTGCCAGCAGTTGGACAGAGAACACCGGGGAGCTGTTTTTT.

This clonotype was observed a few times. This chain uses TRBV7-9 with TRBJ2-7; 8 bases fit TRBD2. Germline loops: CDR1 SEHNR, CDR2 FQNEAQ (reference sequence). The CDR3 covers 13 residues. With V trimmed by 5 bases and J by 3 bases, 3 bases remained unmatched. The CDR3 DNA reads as TGTGCCAGCAGCCGACTAGCGAGCTACGAGCAGTACTTC. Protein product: CASSRLASYEQYF.

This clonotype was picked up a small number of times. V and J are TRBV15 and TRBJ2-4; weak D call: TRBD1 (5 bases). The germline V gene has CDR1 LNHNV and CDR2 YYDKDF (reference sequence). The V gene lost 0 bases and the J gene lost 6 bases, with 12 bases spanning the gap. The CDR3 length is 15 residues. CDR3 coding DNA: TGTGCCACCAGCAGAGACAGGACAACGGGAAACATTCAGTACTTC. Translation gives CATSRDRTTGNIQYF. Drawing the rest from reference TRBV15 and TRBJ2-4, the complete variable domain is DAMVIQNPRYQVTQFGKPVTLSCSQTLNHNVMYWYQQKSSQAPKLLFHYYDKDFNNEADTPDNFQSRRPNTSFCFLDIRSPGLGDTAMYLCATSRDRTTGNIQYFGAGTRLSVL.